Below are 15 T cell receptor beta chains sequenced from a single sample in a study of T cell changes during pregnancy in multiple sclerosis. Profiling relied on immunoSEQ multiplex PCR, and the TCRdb table lists in-frame clones only, not all of them. Here the sample spans some 60,000 clones, around nine tenths being singletons. The input for sequencing was CD4+ T cells from peripheral blood mononuclear cells, taken in the third trimester of pregnancy. These receptors were taken from a female donor with multiple sclerosis, enrolled in a pregnancy study.

This clone has only one observation. The chain recombines TRBV9 with TRBJ1-2; D gene ambiguous. This CDR3 has 14 residues. V lost 0 bases, J lost 1 base, and 7 bases lay in between. Looked up from germline, CDR1 is SGDLS and CDR2 is YYNGEE. CDR3 nucleotides: TGTGCCAGCAGCGTAGCTACAGATAACTATGGCTACACCTTC. Translation: CASSVATDNYGYTF. The full variable domain, in which reference TRBV9 and TRBJ1-2 provide the parts outside the CDR3, is DSGVTQTPKHLITATGQRVTLRCSPRSGDLSVYWYQQSLDQGLQFLIQYYNGEERAKGNILERFSAQQFPDLHSELNLSSLELGDSALYFCASSVATDNYGYTFGSGTRLTVV.

The sample holds a few counts of this clone. The V call is TRBV5-1, the J call TRBJ2-5; 8 bases match TRBD2. This CDR3 has 16 residues. CDR1 and CDR2 (germline): SGHRS, YFSETQ. Trimming at V came to 3 bases and at J to 4 bases, leaving 11 bases not matched to a gene. The CDR3 loop is CASSSLSAGVGETQYF. CDR3 nucleotide sequence: TGCGCCAGCAGCTCCCTCTCAGCGGGAGTGGGAGAGACCCAGTACTTC.

The chain is built from TRBV25-1 and TRBJ2-1, with 12 bases aligning to TRBD2. This CDR3 is 13 amino acids long. The trim removed 7 bases at V and 8 bases at J, leaving 3 bases unmatched. Germline CDR1 and CDR2: MGHDK and SYGVNS. CDR3 nucleotide sequence: TGTGCCAGCACACTAGCGGGGGGTGATGAGCAGTTCTTC. This sequence encodes CASTLAGGDEQFF.

V usage is TRBV6-5 and J usage is TRBJ2-7; 7 positions match TRBD1. Germline trimming cut 2 bases from V and 2 bases from J; bases unmatched to any gene: 9. Germline V gives CDR1 MNHEY, CDR2 SVGAGI. CDR3 length: 16 amino acids. The CDR3 nucleotides are TGTGCCAGCAGTTACCGCCCCCGGACAGGTCCCTACGAGCAGTACTTC. Protein: CASSYRPRTGPYEQYF.

The chain is built from TRBV5-1 and TRBJ2-7; 14 positions match TRBD2. V lost 4 bases, J lost 4 bases, and 13 bases stayed unmatched. Germline loops: CDR1 SGHRS, CDR2 YFSETQ. The CDR3 extends over 18 amino acids. CDR3 protein: CASSPAPGGLAGGYEQYF. CDR3 in DNA: TGCGCCAGCAGCCCGGCTCCCGGTGGACTAGCGGGGGGTTACGAGCAGTACTTC.

As regards this clone: The sample has other DNA sequences that encode this CDR3 too. The CDR3 is CASSLQPPASVGDEQYF. The CDR3 nucleotides read TGTGCCAGCAGCTTACAACCGCCGGCTAGCGTTGGCGACGAGCAGTACTTC. The chain is built from TRBV7-2 and TRBJ2-7; TRBD2 is a possible D gene (6 bases). The CDR3 is made up of 17 amino acids. CDR1 SGHTA and CDR2 FQGNSA come from the germline V gene. V was trimmed by 2 bases and J by 5 bases, leaving 22 bases between them.

This clone occurred a few times. The chain has TRBV7-3 and TRBJ1-1; 9 bases line up with TRBD1. The junction had 13 bases not matched to a gene; V was cut back by 6 bases and J by 5 bases. Germline CDR1 and CDR2: SGHTA and FQGTGA. The CDR3 runs 16 residues. Here the CDR3 reads CASSPAGQGSWTEAFF. The CDR3 nucleotides are TGTGCCAGCAGTCCTGCGGGACAGGGATCTTGGACTGAAGCTTTCTTT.

The chain is built from TRBV7-8 and TRBJ1-3; maybe TRBD1 (6 bases). Trimming took 5 bases from V and 2 from J, leaving 13 bases between them. The CDR3 has 15 residues. Per germline, CDR1 SGHVS and CDR2 FQNEAQ. CDR3 DNA: TGTGCCAGCAGCACACAACAGGGAGCTGGAAACACCATATATTTT. Amino acid sequence: CASSTQQGAGNTIYF.

The V call is TRBV5-1, the J call TRBJ2-5, with no clear D. The CDR3 has 14 amino acids. The ends were cut back, 0 bases at V and 2 bases at J, with 8 bases in the middle. Germline assignment: CDR1 SGHRS and CDR2 YFSETQ. The CDR3 nucleotides read TGCGCCAGCAGCTTGGGAGCCACTCAAGAGACCCAGTACTTC. Its translation: CASSLGATQETQYF.

The chain couples TRBV10-3 to TRBJ1-4; 10 bases match TRBD1. With 3 bases clipped from V and 8 bases from J, the junction kept 3 bases outside the gene matches. This CDR3 comprises 14 residues. CDR1 is ENHRY and CDR2 is SYGVKD in the germline V gene. The CDR3 DNA is TGTGCCATCAGTGAAGGACAGGGGGGAGAAAAACTGTTTTTT. It translates to CAISEGQGGEKLFF.

The rearrangement uses TRBV5-4 and TRBJ1-2; D is unresolved. Trimming left V 4 bases short and J 5 bases short, with 9 bases between. This CDR3 is 12 amino acids long. Germline V gives CDR1 SGHNT, CDR2 YYREEE (reference sequence). Here the CDR3 reads CASSREEYGYTF. CDR3 DNA: TGTGCCAGCAGCCGGGAGGAATATGGCTACACCTTC.

The gene calls are TRBV7-3 and TRBJ1-2; 11 bases agree with TRBD1. Germline trimming cut 2 bases from V and 4 bases from J; bases unmatched to any gene: 9. This CDR3 has 17 residues. Germline CDR1 and CDR2: SGHTA and FQGTGA. The DNA for the CDR3 is TGTGCCAGCAGCTTATTAGGACAGGGGGCACGGGTCTATGGCTACACCTTC. This encodes CASSLLGQGARVYGYTF.

This clone was detected only a few times. This rearrangement joins TRBV9 to TRBJ2-2; D gene unclear. Trimming left V 2 bases short and J 5 bases short, with 4 bases between. The germline gives CDR1 SGDLS, CDR2 YYNGEE. This CDR3 region has 12 residues. The CDR3: CASSVLTGELFF. The CDR3 DNA reads TGTGCCAGCAGCGTTCTGACCGGGGAGCTGTTTTTT.

The genes are TRBV19 and TRBJ2-7, with 7 nucleotides matching TRBD2. The CDR3 length is 14 residues. CDR1 is LNHDA and CDR2 is SQIVND in the germline V gene (reference sequence). Germline trimming cut 3 bases from V and 0 bases from J; bases unmatched to any gene: 2. CDR3 in DNA: TGTGCCAGTAGTATGGGCGGGGGCTCCTACGAGCAGTACTTC. This translates into CASSMGGGSYEQYF. Full variable domain (missing parts from reference TRBV19 and TRBJ2-7): DGGITQSPKYLFRKEGQNVTLSCEQNLNHDAMYWYRQDPGQGLRLIYYSQIVNDFQKGDIAEGYSVSREKKESFPLTVTSAQKNPTAFYLCASSMGGGSYEQYFGPGTRLTVT.

CDR3 DNA: TGCGCCAGCAGCTTGGCTCCGGGGGTGGTAGCTGAAGCTTTCTTT. Translating it yields CASSLAPGVVAEAFF. The chain employs TRBV5-1 and TRBJ1-1; a weak D match, TRBD1 (5 bases). This CDR3 spans 15 amino acids. Per the germline V gene, CDR1 is SGHRS and CDR2 is YFSETQ. V was pared by 0 bases and J by 6 bases, with 15 bases between.